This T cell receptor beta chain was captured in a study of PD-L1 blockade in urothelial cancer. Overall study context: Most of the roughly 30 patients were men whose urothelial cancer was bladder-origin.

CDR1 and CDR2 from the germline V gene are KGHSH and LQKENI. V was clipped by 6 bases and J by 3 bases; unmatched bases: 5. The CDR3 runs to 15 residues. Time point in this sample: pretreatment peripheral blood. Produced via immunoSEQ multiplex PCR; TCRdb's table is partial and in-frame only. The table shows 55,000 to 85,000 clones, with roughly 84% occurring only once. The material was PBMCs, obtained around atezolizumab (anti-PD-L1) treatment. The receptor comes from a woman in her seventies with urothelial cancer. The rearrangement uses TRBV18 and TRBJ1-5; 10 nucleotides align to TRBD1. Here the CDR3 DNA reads TGTGCCAGCTCCCAAGGACAGGGGGACAATCAGCCCCAGCATTTT. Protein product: CASSQGQGDNQPQHF.